Each of the 10 T cell receptor beta chains below was sequenced from the same sample in a study of T cell therapy after organ transplantation. TCRdb keeps only in-frame clones here, not all; method: immunoSEQ multiplex PCR. This sample has roughly 15,000 clones, with about 85% found just once. Time point noted: 20-29 weeks after completion of therapy. What these receptors recognize is not known. The sequences come from CD8+ T cells from blood, collected after autologous CMV-specific T cell therapy. The receptors originated from a human patient who had received a solid organ transplant and had CMV disease. The graft donor may have contributed some T cells.

This chain links TRBV6-5 with TRBJ1-3, with 8 nucleotides matching TRBD1. The V segment lost 0 bases and the J segment 4 bases; nucleotides outside the gene matches: 2. CDR3 length equals 15 residues. Germline CDR1 and CDR2: MNHEY and SVGAGI. The CDR3 DNA follows: TGTGCCAGCAGTTACTCGACAGGGGTCGGAAACACCATATATTTT. It encodes CASSYSTGVGNTIYF.

J is TRBJ1-2 and V is TRBV4-3; D call uncertain. The CDR3 is 15 amino acids. Trimming cost V 0 bases and J 3 bases, with 11 bases left between them. CDR1 LGHNA and CDR2 YSLEER come from the germline V gene. The DNA for the CDR3 is TGCGCCAGCAGCCAAGATGGCACAGCCCACTATGGCTACACCTTC. This encodes CASSQDGTAHYGYTF.

This chain links TRBV6-5 with TRBJ1-3; D unresolved. The CDR3 has 11 residues. The V end lost 6 bases, the J end lost 4 bases, and 4 bases lay between the germline ends. Germline V gives CDR1 MNHEY, CDR2 SVGAGI. The CDR3 DNA is TGTGCCAGCAGCTGGGGAAACACCATATATTTT. Encoded protein: CASSWGNTIYF.

Only a few counts were recorded for this clone. This chain joins TRBV10-1 and TRBJ1-3; D remains ambiguous. This CDR3 spans 11 amino acids. The germline CDR1 and CDR2 sequences are WNHNN and SYGVQD (reference sequence). V was clipped by 10 bases and J by 2 bases, with 6 bases between them. The CDR3 loop reads CATRAGNTIYF. As DNA, the CDR3 is TGCGCCACCCGGGCTGGAAACACCATATATTTT.

CDR3 nucleotides: TGTGCCAGCAGTCTCACACACGACACTGAAGCTTTCTTT. It specifies CASSLTHDTEAFF. The chain joins TRBV6-5 to TRBJ1-1; D is uncertain. This CDR3 comprises 13 residues. Germline V lookup: CDR1 MNHEY, CDR2 SVGAGI. The V end was cut by 5 bases, the J end by 3 bases, with 10 bases between.

This clone has a single count. The chain is built from TRBV2 and TRBJ2-2; tentatively, D is TRBD1 (6 bases). Looked up from germline, CDR1 is SNHLY and CDR2 is FYNNEI. The CDR3 sequence is 14 residues long. With 9 bases removed from V and 3 bases from J, the gap between germline ends came to 14 bases. CDR3 sequence: CASTGKADTGELFF. CDR3 DNA sequence: TGTGCCAGTACAGGGAAGGCGGACACCGGGGAGCTGTTTTTT. Full variable domain (outside the CDR3, taken from reference TRBV2 and TRBJ2-2): EPEVTQTPSHQVTQMGQEVILRCVPISNHLYFYWYRQILGQKVEFLVSFYNNEISEKSEIFDDQFSVERPDGSNFTLKIRSTKLEDSAMYFCASTGKADTGELFFGEGSRLTVL.

This chain joins TRBV13 and TRBJ2-5; TRBD1 agrees at 10 bases. V was clipped by 5 bases and J by 5 bases; unmatched bases: 14. The length of the CDR3 is 17 residues. Germline V gene lookup returns CDR1 PRHDT and CDR2 FYEKMQ (reference sequence). CDR3 sequence (DNA): TGTGCCAGCAGCCAGGGTGGACAGGGGGTCGTAGGTGAGACCCAGTACTTC. It yields the protein CASSQGGQGVVGETQYF.

This clone was observed a few times. The rearrangement uses TRBV7-9 and TRBJ2-7; 10 bases match TRBD2. J lost 5 bases, V lost 5 bases, and 6 bases had no gene match. The CDR3 has 14 amino acids. Germline V gene sequence: CDR1 SEHNR, CDR2 FQNEAQ (reference sequence). The CDR3 is CASSTEAGGDEQYF. CDR3 coding DNA: TGTGCCAGCAGCACAGAAGCGGGAGGGGACGAGCAGTACTTC.

The J gene is TRBJ2-5, the V gene TRBV27, with TRBD2 matching 9 bases. This CDR3 is 16 amino acids long. Germline lookup yields CDR1 MNHEY and CDR2 SMNVEV (reference sequence). The V segment lost 5 bases and the J segment 4 bases; nucleotides outside the gene matches: 11. In DNA, the CDR3 is TGTGCCAGCAGTCCTGGCAAGGGTAGCGGGGGAGAGACCCAGTACTTC. Translating it yields CASSPGKGSGGETQYF.

CDR3 sequence: CAISETTEYSNQPQHF. Written as DNA, the CDR3 is TGTGCCATCAGTGAAACGACAGAATATAGCAATCAGCCCCAGCATTTT. This rearrangement joins TRBV10-3 to TRBJ1-5; tentative D call: TRBD1 (5 bases). Deletions cut 3 bases from V and 0 bases from J, with 12 bases between. This CDR3 has 16 amino acids. CDR1 is ENHRY, CDR2 SYGVKD, per germline.